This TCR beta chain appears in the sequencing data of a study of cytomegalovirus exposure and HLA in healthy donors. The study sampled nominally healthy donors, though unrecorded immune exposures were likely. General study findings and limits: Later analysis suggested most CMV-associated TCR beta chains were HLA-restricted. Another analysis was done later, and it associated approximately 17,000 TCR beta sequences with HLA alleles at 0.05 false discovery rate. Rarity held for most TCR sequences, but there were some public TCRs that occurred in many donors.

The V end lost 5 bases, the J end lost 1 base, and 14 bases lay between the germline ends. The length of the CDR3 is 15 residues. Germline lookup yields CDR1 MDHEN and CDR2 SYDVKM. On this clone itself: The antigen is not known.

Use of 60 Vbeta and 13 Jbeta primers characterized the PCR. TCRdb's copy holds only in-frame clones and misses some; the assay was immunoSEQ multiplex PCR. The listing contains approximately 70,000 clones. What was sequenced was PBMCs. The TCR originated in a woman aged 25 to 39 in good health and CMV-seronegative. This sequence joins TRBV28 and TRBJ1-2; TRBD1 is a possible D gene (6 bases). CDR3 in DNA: TGTGCCAGCAGTCCAGGGGCCGGGATTAACTATGGCTACACCTTC. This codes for CASSPGAGINYGYTF.